This T cell receptor beta chain came from a study of response to subunit inactivated influenza vaccine. This clonotype was counted a few times. One entry per CDR3 protein results from TCRdb running MiXCR on the RT-PCR reads. The table has around 710,000 distinct CDR3 sequences, about 15% seen once; the top ten hold 6% to 8%. The source of this sequence is a man aged 50 or older who received an inactivated influenza vaccine. Sequenced here: PBMCs from blood, sampled roughly 15 days before vaccination.

The CDR3 region is CASWPAGGLVAFF. CDR3 coding DNA: TGTGCTAGCTGGCCCGCCGGGGGGCTGGTAGCTTTCTTT. V is TRBV10-3 and J is TRBJ1-1; tentatively, D is TRBD1 (6 bases). Germline-derived CDR1 and CDR2 are ENHRY and SYGVKD. The CDR3 is 13 residues long.